The TCR beta chain under discussion was sequenced for a study of blood T cell repertoires in COVID-19. Study in general: Nucleic acid was either cDNA or gDNA, and it came from T cells, B-cell-depleted T cells, or PBMCs.

Libraries were prepared by immunoSEQ multiplex PCR; TCRdb keeps only in-frame clonotypes and omits some of them. The table has over 400,000 clones, 70% to 90% seen once. This clonotype was sampled from a human donor in a cohort sampled during active COVID-19. The specimen was peripheral blood.

This CDR3 is CASSLRDRGRNEQFF. CDR3 in DNA: TGTGCCAGCTCACTCCGGGACAGGGGAAGGAATGAGCAGTTCTTC. The chain is built from TRBV18 and TRBJ2-1, with 10 bases that match TRBD1. V lost 4 bases and J lost 7; bases outside the gene matches: 7. CDR3 size: 15 residues. Per germline, CDR1 KGHSH and CDR2 LQKENI.